Following are 27 T cell receptor beta chains from one sample sequenced in a study of blood T cell repertoires in COVID-19. Only in-frame clones appear in the TCRdb table, and some are missing; sequencing was by immunoSEQ multiplex PCR. This sample carries some 15,000 clones, roughly three quarters of them seen once, and the ten largest clones take around 15%. Sequences were obtained from peripheral blood. Receptor source: a man in his 60s with acute or convalescent COVID-19.

V gene TRBV29-1 combines with J gene TRBJ2-1; 12 bases fit TRBD2. Germline CDR1 and CDR2: SQVTM and ANQGSEA. The ends lost 1 base at V and 9 bases at J; junction bases unmatched: 7. The CDR3 loop spans 15 amino acids. The CDR3 DNA reads TGCAGCGTTGAAGCCCTAGCGGGAGGGCCAAGTGAGCAGTTCTTC. The encoded protein is CSVEALAGGPSEQFF.

The rearrangement joins TRBV19 to TRBJ1-2; TRBD1 matches at 9 bases. CDR1 is LNHDA, CDR2 SQIVND, per germline (reference sequence). Unmatched junction bases numbered 2, after V lost 8 bases and J lost 7 bases. This CDR3 is built from 11 residues. The CDR3 DNA reads TGTGCCAGTGGGACAGGGACTGGCTACACCTTC. It is translated as CASGTGTGYTF.

This clone was counted a single time. The rearrangement joins TRBV2 to TRBJ2-2, with TRBD1 identical over 9 bases. Trimming removed 4 bases from V and 1 base from J; junction bases left unmatched: 10. This CDR3 has 18 amino acids. From germline, CDR1 is SNHLY and CDR2 FYNNEI. The CDR3 is CASSVTGGHRGNTGELFF. For the CDR3, the DNA is TGTGCCAGCAGTGTTACAGGGGGCCACCGCGGGAACACCGGGGAGCTGTTTTTT.

This clone was detected only a few times. The chain employs TRBV2 and TRBJ1-5; D gene ambiguous. Trimming pared 9 bases from V and 1 base from J, leaving 13 bases between. CDR1 SNHLY and CDR2 FYNNEI come from the germline V gene. The CDR3 extends over 14 amino acids. CDR3 nucleotide sequence: TGTGCCAGTCAATGGGCAGTCAGCAATCAGCCCCAGCATTTT. As protein: CASQWAVSNQPQHF.

By share, this clone counts as medium-sized. The genes are TRBV7-9 and TRBJ1-3; 7 bases agree with TRBD1. Germline V gives CDR1 SEHNR, CDR2 FQNEAQ (reference sequence). CDR3 length: 15 amino acids. J gave up 7 bases and V 2 bases, and 8 bases lay outside the gene matches. CDR3 amino acids: CASSLLTGSLNTIYF. The CDR3 nucleotides are TGTGCCAGCAGCTTACTGACAGGGAGCCTTAACACCATATATTTT. Full variable domain (outside the CDR3, taken from reference TRBV7-9 and TRBJ1-3): DTGVSQNPRHKITKRGQNVTFRCDPISEHNRLYWYRQTLGQGPEFLTYFQNEAQLEKSRLLSDRFSAERPKGSFSTLEIQRTEQGDSAMYLCASSLLTGSLNTIYFGEGSWLTVV.

This clone was detected a few times. The rearrangement links TRBV30 to TRBJ1-5; perhaps TRBD1 as D (5 bases). CDR3 length equals 14 residues. V was clipped by 2 bases and J by 7 bases, with 15 bases between them. Looked up from germline, CDR1 is GTSNPN and CDR2 is SVGIG (reference sequence). CDR3 residues: CAWSHGGSRQPQHF. CDR3 DNA sequence: TGTGCCTGGAGTCACGGGGGGAGCAGGCAGCCCCAGCATTTT.

By sample share, this clone is large. The V gene is TRBV7-8, the J gene TRBJ2-7; weak D call: TRBD2 (6 bases). The CDR3 has 15 amino acids. The ends were cut back, 5 bases at V and 2 bases at J, with 16 bases in the middle. Germline lookup yields CDR1 SGHVS and CDR2 FQNEAQ. In DNA form, the CDR3 reads TGTGCCAGCAGCCAACCAGCGGGCCCGGCCTACGAGCAGTACTTC. Protein product: CASSQPAGPAYEQYF. The variable domain in full, completed from reference TRBV7-8 and TRBJ2-7, reads GAGVSQSPRYKVAKRGQDVALRCDPISGHVSLFWYQQALGQGPEFLTYFQNEAQLDKSGLPSDRFFAERPEGSVSTLKIQRTQQEDSAVYLCASSQPAGPAYEQYFGPGTRLTVT.

The V gene is TRBV10-3, the J gene TRBJ1-2; a weak D match, TRBD1 (5 bases). CDR3 length equals 20 residues. V lost 0 bases and J 0 bases, leaving 23 bases between the germline ends. The germline CDR1 and CDR2 sequences are ENHRY and SYGVKD. CDR3 region: CAISESPRPGLHTANYGYTF. DNA for the CDR3: TGTGCCATCAGTGAGTCCCCGCGACCGGGACTCCATACAGCTAACTATGGCTACACCTTC.

The chain's CDR3 is CATSRSSGANVLTF. Here the CDR3 DNA reads TGTGCCACCAGCAGGAGTTCTGGGGCCAACGTCCTGACTTTC. The rearrangement links TRBV15 to TRBJ2-6; D is uncertain. V lost 3 bases and J 1 base, leaving 4 bases between the germline ends. The CDR3 has 14 amino acids. Germline assignment: CDR1 LNHNV and CDR2 YYDKDF (reference sequence). Full variable domain (outside the CDR3, taken from reference TRBV15 and TRBJ2-6): DAMVIQNPRYQVTQFGKPVTLSCSQTLNHNVMYWYQQKSSQAPKLLFHYYDKDFNNEADTPDNFQSRRPNTSFCFLDIRSPGLGDTAMYLCATSRSSGANVLTFGAGSRLTVL.

Only a few counts were recorded for this clone. The CDR3 here is CASSGDRGFATEAFF. CDR3 sequence (DNA): TGCGCCAGCAGTGGGGACAGGGGTTTCGCCACTGAAGCTTTCTTT. The chain recombines TRBV10-1 with TRBJ1-1; TRBD1 agrees at 10 bases. V shed 4 bases and J 4 bases; nucleotides not matched to a gene: 6. CDR1 is WNHNN, CDR2 SYGVQD, per germline (reference sequence). This CDR3 has 15 residues.

The CDR3 is CASSLTSGGRSYNEQFF. The CDR3 nucleotides are TGTGCCAGCAGCTTGACTAGCGGGGGACGCTCCTACAATGAGCAGTTCTTC. The gene calls are TRBV7-6 and TRBJ2-1, with 12 bases aligning to TRBD2. The CDR3 spans 17 residues. Germline lookup yields CDR1 SGHVS and CDR2 FNYEAQ. With 3 bases clipped from V and 0 bases from J, the junction kept 3 bases outside the gene matches.

The chain uses TRBV5-4 and TRBJ2-3; 13 bases are a match to TRBD2. CDR1 is SGHNT, CDR2 YYREEE, per germline (reference sequence). The CDR3 spans 17 residues. Trimming took 4 bases from V and 4 from J; bases not matched to a gene: 9. In DNA form, the CDR3 reads TGTGCCAGCAGCCGGGGACTAGCGGGAACCTTGGCAGATACGCAGTATTTT. This translates into CASSRGLAGTLADTQYF.

The rearrangement uses TRBV4-3 and TRBJ2-3; 9 bases fit TRBD2. The J segment lost 4 bases and the V segment lost 0 bases, leaving 5 bases of the junction unmatched. The CDR3 covers 16 residues. In germline, CDR1 is LGHNA, CDR2 YSLEER. The CDR3 here is CASSQEGGGAADTQYF. In DNA, the CDR3 is TGCGCCAGCAGCCAAGAGGGCGGGGGGGCCGCAGATACGCAGTATTTT.

The V and J genes are TRBV11-2 and TRBJ1-5; possibly TRBD1 for D (6 bases). The CDR3 totals 17 residues. Trimming shortened V by 5 bases and J by 1 base, and 18 bases separated the two germline ends. Germline assignment: CDR1 SGHAT and CDR2 FQNNGV. The CDR3 bases are TGTGCCAGCAGCCGACACAAGGCAGGGACAAGCAATCAGCCCCAGCATTTT. Protein: CASSRHKAGTSNQPQHF. The complete variable domain, with remaining parts taken from reference TRBV11-2 and TRBJ1-5, reads EAGVAQSPRYKIIEKRQSVAFWCNPISGHATLYWYQQILGQGPKLLIQFQNNGVVDDSQLPKDRFSAERLKGVDSTLKIQPAKLEDSAVYLCASSRHKAGTSNQPQHFGDGTRLSIL.

The V and J genes are TRBV5-1 and TRBJ1-1, with D maybe TRBD1 (6 bases). V was trimmed by 2 bases and J by 1 base, leaving 9 bases between them. CDR3 length: 14 amino acids. Germline V gene data show CDR1 as SGHRS and CDR2 as YFSETQ. Written as DNA, the CDR3 is TGCGCCAGCAGCTTAGGGGACACGAACACTGAAGCTTTCTTT. It is translated as CASSLGDTNTEAFF.

The chain has TRBV7-8 and TRBJ2-1; D might be TRBD2 (5 bases). Per germline, CDR1 SGHVS and CDR2 FQNEAQ. CDR3 length equals 17 residues. V shed 4 bases and J shed 2 bases, with 18 bases lying between them. For the CDR3, the DNA is TGTGCCAGCAGCTCAAGAGCGGATATCTCCACCTACAATGAGCAGTTCTTC. Its protein product is CASSSRADISTYNEQFF.

The rearrangement joins TRBV4-1 to TRBJ1-6, with D possibly matching TRBD1 (5 bases). This CDR3 comprises 18 residues. V was pared by 5 bases and J by 0 bases, with 17 bases between. Germline CDR1 is MGHRA and CDR2 is YSYEKL. This CDR3 reads CASSIASGGSSYNSPLHF. In DNA, the CDR3 is TGCGCCAGCAGCATAGCCTCCGGGGGGAGCTCCTATAATTCACCCCTCCACTTT.

V is TRBV6-5 and J is TRBJ1-5, with 10 bases identical to TRBD1. CDR1 is MNHEY and CDR2 is SVGAGI in the germline V gene. CDR3 size: 13 residues. The ends lost 6 bases at V and 14 bases at J; junction bases unmatched: 10. This CDR3 reads CASRAGADRGEHF. The DNA of the CDR3 is TGTGCCAGCAGAGCCGGCGCGGACAGGGGGGAGCATTTT.

The V gene is TRBV2, the J gene TRBJ1-5, with D hard to call. V lost 6 bases and J 7 bases, leaving 16 bases between the germline ends. Germline CDR1 reads SNHLY; CDR2 reads FYNNEI. The CDR3 loop spans 14 amino acids. As DNA, the CDR3 is TGTGCCAGCAGAGGAGCGGGCCAGATACAGCCCCAGCATTTT. Encoded protein: CASRGAGQIQPQHF.

This chain connects TRBV30 to TRBJ1-2; perhaps TRBD1 as D (5 bases). V gave up 3 bases and J gave up 2 bases, with 7 bases separating them. Germline CDR1 reads GTSNPN; CDR2 reads SVGIG (reference sequence). This CDR3 comprises 12 residues. The CDR3: CAWRPGNYGYTF. The CDR3, as DNA: TGTGCCTGGAGGCCAGGGAACTATGGCTACACCTTC.

The chain is built from TRBV28 and TRBJ1-3; D is possibly TRBD1 (6 bases). Germline V lookup: CDR1 MDHEN, CDR2 SYDVKM. The V end lost 4 bases, the J end lost 1 base, and 14 bases lay between the germline ends. This CDR3 contains 16 residues. The CDR3 DNA is TGTGCCAGCAGTTCCGGCACAGGGTGGTCTGGAAACACCATATATTTT. Protein product: CASSSGTGWSGNTIYF.

The chain couples TRBV5-4 to TRBJ2-2, with 7 bases lining up with TRBD1. Germline trimming cut 5 bases from V and 1 base from J; bases unmatched to any gene: 8. CDR1 and CDR2 (germline): SGHNT, YYREEE (reference sequence). This CDR3 region has 16 residues. CDR3 sequence (DNA): TGTGCCAGCAGTTCACCGACAGGGATGAACACCGGGGAGCTGTTTTTT. It encodes CASSSPTGMNTGELFF. Looking up the rest from reference TRBV5-4 and TRBJ2-2 gives the full variable domain: ETGVTQSPTHLIKTRGQQVTLRCSSQSGHNTVSWYQQALGQGPQFIFQYYREEENGRGNFPPRFSGLQFPNYSSELNVNALELDDSALYLCASSSPTGMNTGELFFGEGSRLTVL.

The chain carries TRBV30 and TRBJ1-3; no definite D call. Germline CDR1 and CDR2: GTSNPN and SVGIG (reference sequence). The CDR3 is made up of 14 amino acids. The V and J ends lost 3 bases and 3 bases respectively, with 12 bases between them. The CDR3 reads CAWRAERRGNTIYF. In DNA, the CDR3 is TGTGCCTGGAGAGCAGAGCGACGTGGAAACACCATATATTTT.

CDR3 region: CASFPGGGTEAFF. Here the CDR3 DNA reads TGTGCCAGCTTTCCAGGGGGCGGAACTGAAGCTTTCTTT. This chain joins TRBV27 and TRBJ1-1; 8 bases align to TRBD1. V trimming: 8 bases; J trimming: 5 bases; junction bases outside the gene matches: 7. The CDR3 has 13 amino acids. Germline V lookup: CDR1 MNHEY, CDR2 SMNVEV (reference sequence).

By sample share, this clone is medium-sized. The rearrangement uses TRBV30 and TRBJ1-2; D is possibly TRBD1 (5 bases). Germline V gene lookup returns CDR1 GTSNPN and CDR2 SVGIG (reference sequence). The CDR3 covers 13 residues. V dropped 2 bases and J dropped 5 bases, with 12 bases sitting between them. The CDR3 DNA is TGTGCCTGGAGTATAGGAGGGACGTATGGCTACACCTTC. It is translated as CAWSIGGTYGYTF.

This chain connects TRBV6-1 to TRBJ1-5; D might be TRBD1 (5 bases). Trimming took off 3 bases at V and 13 bases at J, with 16 bases between the two ends. Germline loops: CDR1 MNHNS, CDR2 SASEGT. The CDR3 consists of 13 residues. The CDR3 sequence: CASSERQTQFQHF. The CDR3 region has the DNA TGTGCCAGCAGTGAGAGACAGACTCAATTTCAGCATTTT.

This chain connects TRBV9 to TRBJ2-3, with 9 bases lining up with TRBD2. V was pared by 2 bases and J by 6 bases, with 4 bases of the junction left unmatched. CDR1 is SGDLS and CDR2 is YYNGEE in the germline V gene. The CDR3 spans 14 residues. The CDR3: CASSVLAGSDTQYF. CDR3 bases: TGTGCCAGCAGCGTTCTAGCGGGAAGCGATACGCAGTATTTT.